This is a list of T cell receptor beta chains from one sample in a study of blood T cell repertoires in COVID-19. Only in-frame clones appear in the TCRdb table, and some are missing; sequencing was by immunoSEQ multiplex PCR. The sample contains roughly 200,000 clones, about 90% of which appear only once. Sequencing was done on a sample of PBMCs or T cells enriched from blood (not recorded which). The source is a woman aged 25 to 39 who had recovered from COVID-19. Both conserved end residues are part of each CDR3. Each record gives: J gene, D gene, V gene, CDR3 length, CDR3 protein. A D gene is named only where the DNA matches it firmly.

J: TRBJ1-1; D: -; V: TRBV9; length: 14; CDR3: CASSPKLLNTEAFF
J: TRBJ2-1; D: -; V: TRBV18; length: 15; CDR3: CASSPPRGSYNEQFF
J: TRBJ2-1; D: TRBD1; V: TRBV15; length: 16; CDR3: CATSRDGWTGVDEQFF
J: TRBJ2-2; D: -; V: TRBV11-2; length: 15; CDR3: CASSLNRGGTGELFF
J: TRBJ2-7; D: -; V: TRBV27; length: 16; CDR3: CASSFVGQPLSYEQYF
J: TRBJ1-6; D: -; V: TRBV7-8; length: 18; CDR3: CASSLGVSRRKYNSPLHF
J: TRBJ2-5; D: -; V: TRBV19; length: 13; CDR3: CASSWQDQETQYF
J: TRBJ2-3; D: -; V: TRBV20-1; length: 16; CDR3: CSASPARGSATDTQYF
J: TRBJ1-5; D: TRBD1; V: TRBV29-1; length: 15; CDR3: CSVMQIGTANQPQHF
J: TRBJ2-7; D: -; V: TRBV6-5; length: 14; CDR3: CASSVSTGSYEQYF
J: TRBJ1-3; D: -; V: TRBV7-2; length: 16; CDR3: CASSLAAGFPGNTIYF
J: TRBJ1-1; D: -; V: TRBV5-1; length: 14; CDR3: CASSLSTLNTEAFF
J: TRBJ2-7; D: TRBD1; V: TRBV4-1; length: 16; CDR3: CASSLRQGAEANEQYF
J: TRBJ2-7; D: -; V: TRBV23-1; length: 23; CDR3: CASKSAKSLRDFVRARGLNEQYF
J: TRBJ2-2; D: -; V: TRBV2; length: 16; CDR3: CASRGERQVNTGELFF
J: TRBJ1-6; D: -; V: TRBV7-3; length: 15; CDR3: CASSLEAGYNSPLHF
J: TRBJ1-1; D: -; V: TRBV19; length: 15; CDR3: CASIHDSGMNTEAFF
J: TRBJ1-6; D: -; V: TRBV5-6; length: 13; CDR3: CASTGTGWSPLHF
J: TRBJ2-3; D: TRBD2; V: TRBV27; length: 16; CDR3: CASSFATSLSTDTQYF
J: TRBJ2-3; D: TRBD2; V: TRBV19; length: 21; CDR3: CASSHPELAEPVPTSTDTQYF
J: TRBJ2-7; D: TRBD1; V: TRBV18; length: 14; CDR3: CASSLDRETYEQYF
J: TRBJ2-7; D: -; V: TRBV30; length: 17; CDR3: CAWSRQISVSGSYEQYF
J: TRBJ1-2; D: TRBD1; V: TRBV14; length: 15; CDR3: CASSQSYRGQGGYTF
J: TRBJ2-1; D: TRBD2; V: TRBV27; length: 16; CDR3: CASSSRLAGPYNEQFF
J: TRBJ2-1; D: TRBD1; V: TRBV7-7; length: 15; CDR3: CASSLVVGTGSEQFF
J: TRBJ1-5; D: -; V: TRBV6-5; length: 14; CDR3: CASSLTYSNQPQHF
J: TRBJ1-1; D: -; V: TRBV6-2/TRBV6-3; length: 16; CDR3: CASSWDLNRVLTEAFF
J: TRBJ1-5; D: TRBD1; V: TRBV19; length: 18; CDR3: CASSIGLGTGGIGQPQHF
J: TRBJ1-4; D: TRBD1; V: TRBV9; length: 15; CDR3: CASSEQGSTNEKLFF
J: TRBJ1-1; D: -; V: TRBV11-3; length: 13; CDR3: CASSPRHNTEAFF
J: TRBJ2-2; D: -; V: TRBV7-3; length: 13; CDR3: CASGASGPGELFF
J: TRBJ1-3; D: -; V: TRBV11-2; length: 14; CDR3: CASSPTVPGNTIYF
J: TRBJ1-1; D: TRBD1; V: TRBV6-2/TRBV6-3; length: 16; CDR3: CASSYSGQGGNTEAFF
J: TRBJ2-7; D: TRBD2; V: TRBV13; length: 12; CDR3: CASSSGGDEQYF
J: TRBJ1-1; D: -; V: TRBV12-3/TRBV12-4; length: 13; CDR3: CASSRQENTEAFF
J: TRBJ1-1; D: TRBD1; V: TRBV5-1; length: 14; CDR3: CASSRTGRGTEAFF
J: TRBJ2-7; D: TRBD2; V: TRBV7-2; length: 16; CDR3: CASSLAGTSGPYEQYF
J: TRBJ1-5; D: -; V: TRBV27; length: 10; CDR3: CASNTEPQHF
J: TRBJ2-3; D: TRBD2; V: TRBV4-2; length: 16; CDR3: CASSQSGTSGRNTQYF
J: TRBJ1-4; D: TRBD1; V: TRBV29-1; length: 16; CDR3: CSATTQGDRAGEKLFF
J: TRBJ1-1; D: -; V: TRBV6-5; length: 14; CDR3: CASRQGGPNTEAFF
J: TRBJ2-3; D: TRBD2; V: TRBV18; length: 16; CDR3: CASSRRTSEPPDTQYF
J: TRBJ1-1; D: -; V: TRBV3-1/TRBV3-2; length: 15; CDR3: CASSQAGRGNTEAFF
J: TRBJ1-2; D: -; V: TRBV5-1; length: 13; CDR3: CASSLQGLIGYTF
J: TRBJ2-7; D: TRBD1; V: TRBV5-1; length: 14; CDR3: CASSSGQDWNEQYF
J: TRBJ1-1; D: -; V: TRBV9; length: 14; CDR3: CASSPNIQGTEAFF
J: TRBJ2-7; D: -; V: TRBV27; length: 14; CDR3: CASSLGQNTYEQYF
J: TRBJ2-5; D: TRBD2; V: TRBV3-1/TRBV3-2; length: 14; CDR3: CASRLAEYWETQYF
J: TRBJ1-4; D: TRBD1; V: TRBV5-1; length: 16; CDR3: CASSPGQGTTNEKLFF
J: TRBJ1-2; D: TRBD1; V: TRBV6-5; length: 15; CDR3: CASSLGPGTAYGYTF
J: TRBJ1-1; D: TRBD1; V: TRBV5-1; length: 15; CDR3: CASSYQQGRYTEAFF
J: TRBJ2-1; D: -; V: TRBV19; length: 15; CDR3: CASSIEERVYNEQFF
J: TRBJ2-7; D: TRBD1; V: TRBV2; length: 14; CDR3: CASTLQGQGYEQYF
J: TRBJ2-5; D: TRBD2; V: TRBV7-3; length: 15; CDR3: CASSPTSAVQETQYF
J: TRBJ1-1; D: -; V: TRBV19; length: 15; CDR3: CASSIMTGGNTEAFF
J: TRBJ1-2; D: -; V: TRBV29-1; length: 14; CDR3: CSVERQITNYGYTF
J: TRBJ2-5; D: -; V: TRBV19; length: 14; CDR3: CATSRIQGRETQYF
J: TRBJ1-1; D: TRBD1; V: TRBV18; length: 12; CDR3: CASSRATGEAFF